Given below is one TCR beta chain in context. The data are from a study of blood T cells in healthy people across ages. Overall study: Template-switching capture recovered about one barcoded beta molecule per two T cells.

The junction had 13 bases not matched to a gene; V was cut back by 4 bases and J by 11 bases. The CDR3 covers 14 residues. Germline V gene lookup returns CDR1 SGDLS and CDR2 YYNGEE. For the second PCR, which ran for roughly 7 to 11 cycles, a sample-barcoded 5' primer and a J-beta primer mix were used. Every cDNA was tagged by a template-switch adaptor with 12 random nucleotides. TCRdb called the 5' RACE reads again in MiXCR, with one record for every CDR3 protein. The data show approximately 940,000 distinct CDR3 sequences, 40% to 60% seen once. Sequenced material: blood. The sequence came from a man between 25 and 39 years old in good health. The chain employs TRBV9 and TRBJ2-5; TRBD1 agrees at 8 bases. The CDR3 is CASSPLPGGYGQYF. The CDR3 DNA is TGTGCCAGCAGCCCCCTCCCAGGGGGCTACGGGCAGTACTTC.